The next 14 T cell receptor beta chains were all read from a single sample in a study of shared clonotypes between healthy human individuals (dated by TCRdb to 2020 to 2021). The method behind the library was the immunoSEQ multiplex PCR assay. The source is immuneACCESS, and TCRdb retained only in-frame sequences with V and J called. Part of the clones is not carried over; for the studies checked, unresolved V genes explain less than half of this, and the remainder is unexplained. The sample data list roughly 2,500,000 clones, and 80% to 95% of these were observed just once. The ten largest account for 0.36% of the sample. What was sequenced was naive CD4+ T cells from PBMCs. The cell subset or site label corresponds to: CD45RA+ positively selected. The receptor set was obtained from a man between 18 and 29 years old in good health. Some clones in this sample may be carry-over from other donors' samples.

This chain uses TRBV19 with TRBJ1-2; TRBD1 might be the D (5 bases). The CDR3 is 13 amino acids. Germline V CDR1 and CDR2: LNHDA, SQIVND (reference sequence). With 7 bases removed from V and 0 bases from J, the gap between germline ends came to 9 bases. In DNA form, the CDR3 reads TGTGCCAGTACCCTGGGGGCTAACTATGGCTACACCTTC. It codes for CASTLGANYGYTF.

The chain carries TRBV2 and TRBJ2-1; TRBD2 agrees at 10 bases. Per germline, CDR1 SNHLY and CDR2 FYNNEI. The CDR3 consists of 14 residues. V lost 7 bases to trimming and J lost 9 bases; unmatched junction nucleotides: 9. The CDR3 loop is CASNRLAGKVEQFF. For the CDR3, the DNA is TGTGCCAGCAATAGACTAGCGGGCAAGGTTGAGCAGTTCTTC.

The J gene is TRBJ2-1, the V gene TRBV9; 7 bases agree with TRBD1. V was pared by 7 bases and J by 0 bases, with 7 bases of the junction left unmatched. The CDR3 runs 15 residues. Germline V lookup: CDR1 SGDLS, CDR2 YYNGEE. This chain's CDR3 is CASEWTGNSYNEQFF. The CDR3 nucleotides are TGTGCCAGCGAATGGACAGGAAACTCCTACAATGAGCAGTTCTTC.

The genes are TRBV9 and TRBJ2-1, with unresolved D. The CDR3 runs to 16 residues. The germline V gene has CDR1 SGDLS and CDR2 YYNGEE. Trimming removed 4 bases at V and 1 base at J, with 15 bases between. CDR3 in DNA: TGTGCCAGCAGCCCCAGCGTCCCGCTGTCCTACAATGAGCAGTTCTTC. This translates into CASSPSVPLSYNEQFF.

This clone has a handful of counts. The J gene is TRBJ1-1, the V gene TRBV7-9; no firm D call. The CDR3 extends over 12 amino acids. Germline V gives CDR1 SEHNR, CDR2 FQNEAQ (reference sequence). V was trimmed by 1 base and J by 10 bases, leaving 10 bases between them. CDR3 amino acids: CASSLGVPGAFF. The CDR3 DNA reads TGTGCCAGCAGCTTAGGGGTCCCGGGAGCTTTCTTT.

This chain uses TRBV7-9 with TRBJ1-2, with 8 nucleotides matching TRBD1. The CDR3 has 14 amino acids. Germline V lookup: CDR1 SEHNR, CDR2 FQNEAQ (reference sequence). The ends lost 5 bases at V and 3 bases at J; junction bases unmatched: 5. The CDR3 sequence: CASSTGGRDYGYTF. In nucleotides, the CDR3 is TGTGCCAGCAGCACAGGGGGTCGGGACTATGGCTACACCTTC.

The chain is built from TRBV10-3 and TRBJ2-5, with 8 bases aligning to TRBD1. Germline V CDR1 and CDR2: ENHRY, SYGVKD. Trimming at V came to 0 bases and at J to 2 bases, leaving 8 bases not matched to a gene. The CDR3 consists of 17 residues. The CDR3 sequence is CAISESTRTGKQETQYF. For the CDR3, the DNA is TGTGCCATCAGTGAGTCCACGCGGACAGGGAAGCAAGAGACCCAGTACTTC.

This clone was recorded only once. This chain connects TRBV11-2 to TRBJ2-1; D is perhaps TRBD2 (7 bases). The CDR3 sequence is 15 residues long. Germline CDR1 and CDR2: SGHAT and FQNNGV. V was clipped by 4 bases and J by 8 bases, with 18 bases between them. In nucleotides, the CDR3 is TGTGCCAGCAGCTCTAAGGGGGGGGCTACGGATGAGCAGTTCTTC. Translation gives CASSSKGGATDEQFF. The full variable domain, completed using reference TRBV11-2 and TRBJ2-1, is EAGVAQSPRYKIIEKRQSVAFWCNPISGHATLYWYQQILGQGPKLLIQFQNNGVVDDSQLPKDRFSAERLKGVDSTLKIQPAKLEDSAVYLCASSSKGGATDEQFFGPGTRLTVL.

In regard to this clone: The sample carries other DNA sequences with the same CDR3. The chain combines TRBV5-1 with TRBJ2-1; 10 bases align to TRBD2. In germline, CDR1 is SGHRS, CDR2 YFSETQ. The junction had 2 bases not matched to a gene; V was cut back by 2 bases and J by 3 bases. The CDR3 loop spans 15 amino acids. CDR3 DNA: TGCGCCAGCAGCTTCGGACTAGCGGACTACAATGAGCAGTTCTTC. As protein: CASSFGLADYNEQFF.

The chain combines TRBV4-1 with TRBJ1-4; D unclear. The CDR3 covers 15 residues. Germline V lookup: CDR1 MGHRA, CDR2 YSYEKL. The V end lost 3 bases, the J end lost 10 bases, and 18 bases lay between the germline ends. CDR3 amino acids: CASSHSDTPRGKLFF. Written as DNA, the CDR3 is TGCGCCAGCAGCCACTCCGACACTCCCCGCGGAAAACTGTTTTTT.

The CDR3 reads CASSPSPGTPDEQYF. DNA for the CDR3: TGCGCCAGCAGCCCATCCCCCGGGACACCGGACGAGCAGTACTTC. The rearrangement links TRBV5-1 to TRBJ2-7; D might be TRBD1 (6 bases). Germline values: CDR1 SGHRS, CDR2 YFSETQ. V was shortened by 4 bases and J by 5 bases, with 19 bases between the two germline ends. The CDR3 sequence is 15 residues long.

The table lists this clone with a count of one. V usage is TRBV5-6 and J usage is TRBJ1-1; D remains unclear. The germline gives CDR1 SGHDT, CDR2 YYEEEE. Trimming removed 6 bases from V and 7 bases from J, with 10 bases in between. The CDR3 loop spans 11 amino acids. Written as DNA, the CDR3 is TGTGCCAGCACCACGGGAGATGAAGCTTTCTTT. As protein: CASTTGDEAFF. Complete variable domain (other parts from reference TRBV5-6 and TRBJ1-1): DAGVTQSPTHLIKTRGQQVTLRCSPKSGHDTVSWYQQALGQGPQFIFQYYEEEERQRGNFPDRFSGHQFPNYSSELNVNALLLGDSALYLCASTTGDEAFFGQGTRLTVV.

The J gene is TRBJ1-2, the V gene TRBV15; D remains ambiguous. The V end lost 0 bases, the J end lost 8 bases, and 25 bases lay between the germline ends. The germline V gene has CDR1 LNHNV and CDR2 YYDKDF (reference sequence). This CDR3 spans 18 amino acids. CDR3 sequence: CATSRDRAGNDMTRGYTF. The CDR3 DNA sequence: TGTGCCACCAGCAGAGATCGGGCGGGCAACGACATGACTCGGGGCTACACCTTC.

In DNA form, the CDR3 reads TGTGCCAGTACCCCGTCCCCGGCCAGAGGGACTGAAGCTTTCTTT. Translation gives CASTPSPARGTEAFF. J is TRBJ1-1 and V is TRBV19; D is uncertain. V lost 7 bases, J lost 5 bases, and 20 bases lay in between. The CDR3 runs to 15 residues. CDR1 is LNHDA, CDR2 SQIVND, per germline (reference sequence).